One T cell receptor beta chain is described in this entry. The data were taken from a study of blood T cell repertoires in COVID-19. Membership in each cohort depended on participant-reported clinical history. Two consecutive negative NP/OP PCR tests, clearance, or resolved symptoms defined Cohort 3 recovery. The repertoire was sequenced with immunoSEQ multiplex PCR; TCRdb's copy has only in-frame clones and lacks some. The data show a few hundred thousand clones, 84% seen once. The receptor comes from a woman between 35 and 50 years old who had recovered from COVID-19. The sample was PBMCs or T cells enriched from blood (not recorded which).

Written as DNA, the CDR3 is TGTGCCACTGAAGAGGGCAGAATGAACACTGAAGCTTTCTTT. This translates into CATEEGRMNTEAFF. V is TRBV28 and J is TRBJ1-1, with no clear D. Germline V gene data show CDR1 as MDHEN and CDR2 as SYDVKM. The V end lost 10 bases, the J end lost 0 bases, and 15 bases lay between the germline ends. The CDR3 has 14 amino acids.